The subject of this entry is one T cell receptor beta chain. Study members were between roughly 18 and 89 years old and lived in 20 to 25 US regions. Participants' own reports of clinical history determined their cohort assignment. In germline, CDR1 is SQVTM, CDR2 ANQGSEA. The CDR3 sequence is 12 residues long. Trimming took 7 bases from V and 5 from J; bases not matched to a gene: 6. This sample stems from a study of blood T cell repertoires in COVID-19. In the study overall: T cells, B-cell-depleted T cells, or PBMCs provided the cDNA or gDNA that served as material.

In the original analysis: By means of reference gene primer amplification, nucleated cell counts were estimated. Profiling relied on immunoSEQ multiplex PCR, and the TCRdb table lists in-frame clones only, not all of them. V, J and clone size reflect that table, while D and trimming were determined from the DNA. The repertoire holds around 230,000 clones, roughly 87% seen once, with around a tenth in the top ten. This chain uses TRBV29-1 with TRBJ2-7; 9 nucleotides agree with TRBD1. The TCR sequence derives from a man between 18 and 29 years old with acute COVID-19. The sample consisted of PBMCs or T cells enriched from blood (not recorded which). Here the CDR3 reads CSATGGFDEQYF. DNA for the CDR3: TGCAGCGCTACAGGGGGCTTCGACGAGCAGTACTTC.